One sample yielded the 16 T cell receptor beta chains listed below, sequenced in a study of blood T cell repertoires in COVID-19. Data came from immunoSEQ multiplex PCR; TCRdb stores just in-frame clones and leaves some out. Among about 100,000 clones listed, almost 80% were seen once. The sample consisted of peripheral blood. These receptors came from an older woman with acute or convalescent COVID-19.

The genes are TRBV2 and TRBJ2-2; D is unclear. V lost 6 bases, J lost 3 bases, and 11 bases lay in between. CDR3 length: 14 amino acids. Germline CDR1 is SNHLY and CDR2 is FYNNEI. CDR3 region: CASRFGADTGELFF. DNA of the CDR3: TGTGCCAGCAGATTTGGTGCGGACACCGGGGAGCTGTTTTTT.

V usage is TRBV30 and J usage is TRBJ1-2; D is undetermined. CDR3 length: 14 amino acids. V lost 4 bases to trimming and J lost 6 bases, with 18 bases between them. Germline assignment: CDR1 GTSNPN and CDR2 SVGIG (reference sequence). The CDR3 nucleotides are TGTGCCTGGACTCGATTGACTTCCTATGATGGCTACACCTTC. Translating gives CAWTRLTSYDGYTF.

V usage is TRBV15 and J usage is TRBJ2-1, with 9 bases identical to TRBD1. Germline V CDR1 and CDR2: LNHNV, YYDKDF (reference sequence). The CDR3 is made up of 16 amino acids. Trimming cost V 4 bases and J 8 bases; bases outside gene matches: 12. In DNA form, the CDR3 reads TGTGCCACCAGCACCAGAACAGGGGGCGGTAGCGATGAGCAGTTCTTC. Residues: CATSTRTGGGSDEQFF.

The chain links TRBV29-1 to TRBJ1-1, with D possibly TRBD1 on 5 matching bases. The CDR3 has 13 residues. Germline V gene sequence: CDR1 SQVTM, CDR2 ANQGSEA. V was clipped by 7 bases and J by 5 bases, with 17 bases between them. CDR3 protein: CSGGNRGRTEAFF. The CDR3 nucleotides are TGCAGCGGAGGAAATAGGGGAAGAACTGAAGCTTTCTTT.

This chain links TRBV5-8 with TRBJ1-1; TRBD1 might be the D (6 bases). The V gene lost 0 bases and the J gene lost 6 bases, with 15 bases spanning the gap. Germline loops: CDR1 SGHTS, CDR2 YDEGEE. The CDR3 consists of 15 residues. The chain's CDR3 is CASSLGVQGTAEAFF. The CDR3 region has the DNA TGTGCCAGCAGCTTGGGAGTTCAGGGGACCGCTGAAGCTTTCTTT.

V is TRBV12-2 and J is TRBJ2-7; TRBD2 was called by the table and not checked on the DNA. TRBV12-2 is shown as a pseudogene. The CDR3 is 17 amino acids. CDR3 in DNA: TGTGCAAGTCGCTTAGCAGGCGGGGGCCCTGAATTATACGAGCAGTACGTC. It specifies CASRLAGGGPELYEQYV.

The chain links TRBV18 to TRBJ1-6, with a weak D call TRBD1 (6 bases). The CDR3 loop spans 15 amino acids. The V and J ends lost 6 bases and 5 bases respectively, with 14 bases between them. The germline gives CDR1 KGHSH, CDR2 LQKENI. The CDR3 loop reads CASSRGTIHNSPLHF. CDR3 nucleotide sequence: TGTGCCAGCTCTAGAGGGACAATTCATAATTCACCCCTCCACTTT.

This chain connects TRBV6-5 to TRBJ2-5; 8 bases match TRBD1. After removal of 10 bases from V and 1 base from J, the junction contained 5 bases not matched to a gene. CDR3 length: 13 residues. Germline CDR1 MNHEY, CDR2 SVGAGI. The CDR3 sequence: CATGQGIQETQYF. In DNA, the CDR3 is TGTGCCACTGGACAGGGCATCCAAGAGACCCAGTACTTC.

The chain carries TRBV7-5 and TRBJ2-3; the table's D call TRBD1 went unverified against the DNA. TRBV7-5 is annotated as a pseudogene. The CDR3 sequence is 17 residues long. This chain's CDR3 is CARSCYVQGSRADTQYF. CDR3 bases: TGTGCCAGAAGCTGTTACGTCCAGGGTAGTAGGGCAGATACGCAGTATTTT.

The genes are TRBV5-1 and TRBJ2-5; 7 nucleotides line up with TRBD2. CDR1 and CDR2 from the germline V gene are SGHRS and YFSETQ. The CDR3 runs to 14 residues. V lost 0 bases, J lost 1 base, and 0 bases stayed unmatched. The chain's CDR3 is CASSLGGGQETQYF. CDR3 in DNA: TGCGCCAGCAGCTTGGGCGGGGGCCAAGAGACCCAGTACTTC.

The chain is built from TRBV4-1 and TRBJ1-2; 7 nucleotides line up with TRBD1. Germline lookup yields CDR1 MGHRA and CDR2 YSYEKL. This CDR3 is 16 amino acids long. The V segment lost 4 bases and the J segment 7 bases; nucleotides outside the gene matches: 15. The CDR3 bases are TGCGCCAGCAGCCCAAGAGAAGGGGGCCGCGTTGGTGGCTACACCTTC. Translated, it gives CASSPREGGRVGGYTF.

This chain uses TRBV5-1 with TRBJ1-2; D is unresolved. From germline, CDR1 is SGHRS and CDR2 YFSETQ. The CDR3 contains 13 residues. With 0 bases removed from V and 3 bases from J, the gap between germline ends came to 6 bases. The CDR3 protein is CASSLAPDYGYTF. The DNA for the CDR3 is TGCGCCAGCAGCTTGGCTCCGGACTATGGCTACACCTTC.

This clone was recorded once. The rearrangement joins TRBV18 to TRBJ1-2; no reliable D call. Germline V gene sequence: CDR1 KGHSH, CDR2 LQKENI. The CDR3 is made up of 15 amino acids. V was pared by 3 bases and J by 4 bases, with 15 bases between. Here the CDR3 DNA reads TGTGCCAGCTCACCGACTAGCGGCGGCAGCTATGGCTACACCTTC. This codes for CASSPTSGGSYGYTF. The variable domain in full, with the rest retrieved from reference TRBV18 and TRBJ1-2, is NAGVMQNPRHLVRRRGQEARLRCSPMKGHSHVYWYRQLPEEGLKFMVYLQKENIIDESGMPKERFSAEFPKEGPSILRIQQVVRGDSAAYFCASSPTSGGSYGYTFGSGTRLTVV.

CDR3 sequence (DNA): TGTGCCAGCATCCAAGGCAGGGGATCTGGTGGCTACACCTTC. This translates into CASIQGRGSGGYTF. The chain joins TRBV11-2 to TRBJ1-2; the D gene is possibly TRBD1 (6 bases). CDR3 length equals 14 residues. V was pared by 7 bases and J by 7 bases, with 19 bases between. Germline values: CDR1 SGHAT, CDR2 FQNNGV.

The chain joins TRBV10-3 to TRBJ1-2; D possibly corresponds to TRBD1 (5 bases). Germline V gene lookup returns CDR1 ENHRY and CDR2 SYGVKD. The CDR3 is 13 residues long. V was clipped by 8 bases and J by 4 bases, with 14 bases between them. DNA of the CDR3: TGTGCCATCTCGGCGGGGCAAATCTATGGCTACACCTTC. Translating it yields CAISAGQIYGYTF.

The V gene is TRBV6-6, the J gene TRBJ1-2; TRBD1 matches 7 bases. V lost 4 bases to trimming and J lost 8 bases; unmatched junction nucleotides: 4. Germline values: CDR1 MNHNY, CDR2 SVGAGI (reference sequence). The CDR3 covers 12 residues. The CDR3, as DNA: TGTGCCAGCAGTTCAGGGGGGATAGGCTACACCTTC. It encodes CASSSGGIGYTF.